The present TCR beta chain was sequenced within a study of blood T cell repertoires in COVID-19. TCRdb keeps only in-frame clones here, not all; method: immunoSEQ multiplex PCR. The repertoire holds around 200,000 clones, with roughly 87% as singletons. This clonotype was sampled from a woman aged 40 to 50 with acute or convalescent COVID-19. Input material: peripheral blood.

The CDR3 DNA follows: TGCGCCAGCAGTGCCCTGGCGGGAAGTGTGGCCGGGGAGCTGTTTTTT. It translates to CASSALAGSVAGELFF. This chain connects TRBV10-2 to TRBJ2-2, with a possible D match to TRBD2 (6 bases). V was clipped by 4 bases and J by 6 bases, with 18 bases between them. This CDR3 contains 16 residues. Looked up from germline, CDR1 is WSHSY and CDR2 is SAAADI.